A selection of T cell receptor beta chains follows, all from one sample in a study of CD8 T cells in Susac syndrome. Via MiXCR, TCRdb re-called the immunoSEQ multiplex PCR reads, giving one row per CDR3 protein. The table lists roughly 160,000 distinct CDR3 sequences, around 96% of them singletons. Source material: CD4+ T cells from PBMCs. The receptor source for this set is a human donor with Susac syndrome. Each CDR3 is given with its conserved first and last residue. Fields, in order: clone size, D gene, V gene, J gene, CDR3 DNA, CDR3 protein. A D gene is named only where the DNA matches it firmly. A clone size is listed for some rows: how often the clone was seen (once, few, many), or a class if it is expanded.

abundance: -
d_gene: TRBD1
v_gene: TRBV12-3/TRBV12-4
j_gene: TRBJ2-5
CDR3nt: TGTGCCAGCAGCCGAGGGGACAGGGGGCAGGAGACCCAGTACTTC
CDR3aa: CASSRGDRGQETQYF

abundance: -
d_gene: TRBD2
v_gene: TRBV7-2
j_gene: TRBJ2-3
CDR3nt: TGTGCCAGCAGCTTACTAGCGGGAGTCACAGATACGCAGTATTTT
CDR3aa: CASSLLAGVTDTQYF

abundance: -
d_gene: -
v_gene: TRBV3-1
j_gene: TRBJ2-4
CDR3nt: TGTGCCAGCAGCCACGGAGGTGCCATTCAGTACTTC
CDR3aa: CASSHGGAIQYF

abundance: -
d_gene: TRBD2
v_gene: TRBV29-1
j_gene: TRBJ2-3
CDR3nt: TGCAGCGTTGACGAGCGGGGCCGGACTGATACGCAGTATTTT
CDR3aa: CSVDERGRTDTQYF

abundance: -
d_gene: -
v_gene: TRBV15
j_gene: TRBJ1-4
CDR3nt: TGTGCCACCAGCAGAGCTTCCCTTCGCCCGGATGAAAAACTGTTTTTT
CDR3aa: CATSRASLRPDEKLFF

abundance: -
d_gene: -
v_gene: TRBV9
j_gene: TRBJ2-1
CDR3nt: TGTGCCAGCAGCGTAGCCCTCTTAGCAGCTGAGCAGTTCTTC
CDR3aa: CASSVALLAAEQFF

abundance: -
d_gene: TRBD1
v_gene: TRBV30
j_gene: TRBJ2-7
CDR3nt: TGTGCCTGGAGTGTACCCTACAGGGGGAACGAGCAGTACTTC
CDR3aa: CAWSVPYRGNEQYF

abundance: few
d_gene: -
v_gene: TRBV18
j_gene: TRBJ2-7
CDR3nt: TGTGCCAGCTCGCCCGGGGATTCCTACGAGCAGTACTTC
CDR3aa: CASSPGDSYEQYF

abundance: -
d_gene: TRBD2
v_gene: TRBV5-6
j_gene: TRBJ2-3
CDR3nt: TGTGCCAGCAGCACACTAGCGGGAATCGCAGATACGCAGTATTTT
CDR3aa: CASSTLAGIADTQYF

abundance: -
d_gene: -
v_gene: TRBV7-8
j_gene: TRBJ1-2
CDR3nt: TGTGCCAGCAGCTTAGGCAGGGAGGGCTATGGCTACACCTTC
CDR3aa: CASSLGREGYGYTF